This is a list of T cell receptor beta chains from one sample in a study of blood T cell repertoires in COVID-19. Profiling relied on immunoSEQ multiplex PCR, and the TCRdb table lists in-frame clones only, not all of them. The sample shows some 330,000 clones, 85% to 90% of them seen only once. The material sequenced was PBMCs or T cells enriched from blood (not recorded which). The receptors come from a man younger than 40 who had recovered from COVID-19. Both conserved end residues are part of each CDR3. Each record gives: clone size, J gene, D gene, CDR3 length, V gene, CDR3 DNA, CDR3 protein. D genes are given only for firm matches. Size is stated for part of the rows, as once, few or many counts, or as a class when the clone is expanded.

abundance: .; j_gene: TRBJ1-3; d_gene: .; len: 14; v_gene: TRBV11-2; CDR3nt: TGTGCCAGCCAAAACAGACGCTCTGGAAACACCATATATTTT; CDR3aa: CASQNRRSGNTIYF
abundance: .; j_gene: TRBJ2-3; d_gene: .; len: 14; v_gene: TRBV3-1/TRBV3-2; CDR3nt: TGTGCCAGCAGCCAAGGACTGAGCACAGATACGCAGTATTTT; CDR3aa: CASSQGLSTDTQYF
abundance: .; j_gene: TRBJ1-2; d_gene: TRBD1; len: 15; v_gene: TRBV11-3; CDR3nt: TGTGCCAGCAGCTACCGGACAGGGAATGAGGGTGGCTACACCTTC; CDR3aa: CASSYRTGNEGGYTF
abundance: .; j_gene: TRBJ1-1; d_gene: .; len: 14; v_gene: TRBV6-5; CDR3nt: TGTGCCAGCAGTTCCCCCAGGGAGAACACTGAAGCTTTCTTT; CDR3aa: CASSSPRENTEAFF
abundance: .; j_gene: TRBJ2-6; d_gene: .; len: 19; v_gene: TRBV5-4; CDR3nt: TGTGCCAGCAGCTTGGCCGCTGAGTCGAGGTTGCCCGGGGCCAACGTCCTGACTTTC; CDR3aa: CASSLAAESRLPGANVLTF
abundance: .; j_gene: TRBJ1-2; d_gene: .; len: 15; v_gene: TRBV7-2; CDR3nt: TGTGCCAGCAGCTTTTTGGGGCGGAGAAGCTATGGCTACACCTTC; CDR3aa: CASSFLGRRSYGYTF
abundance: .; j_gene: TRBJ2-5; d_gene: TRBD2; len: 16; v_gene: TRBV24-1; CDR3nt: TGTGCCACCAGTGATCCCCTAGCGGGAACGGGCGAGACCCAGTACTTC; CDR3aa: CATSDPLAGTGETQYF
abundance: few; j_gene: TRBJ1-4; d_gene: .; len: 15; v_gene: TRBV6-5; CDR3nt: TGTGCCAGCAGTTACGGTTTTGAGGCTAATGAAAAACTGTTTTTT; CDR3aa: CASSYGFEANEKLFF
abundance: .; j_gene: TRBJ1-1; d_gene: TRBD1; len: 15; v_gene: TRBV7-9; CDR3nt: TGTGCCAGCAGCCCACGACAGGGGGAGAACACTGAAGCTTTCTTT; CDR3aa: CASSPRQGENTEAFF
abundance: once; j_gene: TRBJ2-1; d_gene: .; len: 14; v_gene: TRBV5-1; CDR3nt: TGCGCCAGCAGCTCCGGGACAATGCAATGGGAGCAGTTCTTC; CDR3aa: CASSSGTMQWEQFF
abundance: .; j_gene: TRBJ2-3; d_gene: TRBD2; len: 14; v_gene: TRBV28; CDR3nt: TGTGCCAGCAGCTTAGCGGGGCCCCCAGATACGCAGTATTTT; CDR3aa: CASSLAGPPDTQYF